There are a few counts of the clone carrying this T cell receptor (beta chain). The data were taken from a study of patients and donors after allogeneic stem cell transplantation. TCRdb analysed the RT-PCR reads with MiXCR anew, one entry per CDR3 protein. The profile covers some 150,000 distinct CDR3 sequences, with about a third appearing a single time and about 50% taken by the ten largest. The TCR sequence derives from a human donor who was either an allogeneic HSCT recipient or a stem cell or donor lymphocyte infusion donor (not recorded which). It is not recorded whose cells these are; they may come from a transplant donor. Sequencing input: blood, either unsorted or a sorted T cell fraction (not recorded which).

This CDR3 reads CASSLDSSGGYNEQFF. The CDR3 DNA is TGCGCCAGCAGCTTGGACTCCAGCGGGGGTTACAATGAGCAGTTCTTC. V and J are TRBV5-1 and TRBJ2-1; 8 bases are shared with TRBD2. CDR3 length equals 16 residues. Germline assignment: CDR1 SGHRS and CDR2 YFSETQ. With 0 bases clipped from V and 4 bases from J, the junction kept 6 bases outside the gene matches.